This TCR beta chain was captured by sequencing in a study of CD8 T cells in ankylosing spondylitis. The sample holds a few counts of this clonotype. Its antigen is currently unknown. 5'-RACE, quantitative and with molecular barcodes, yielded the TCR beta libraries. One entry per CDR3 protein results from TCRdb running MiXCR on the 5' RACE reads. The sample holds 130,000 or so distinct CDR3 sequences; about an eighth are singletons and the top ten take 3.5% to 5%. Study observations and caveats: In ankylosing spondylitis blood, a motif of about eight highly homologous TCR beta variants appeared characteristic. Disease-linked clones bore a CD8+ phenotype, appearing relatively rarely in peripheral blood. The study looked at matched synovial fluid samples from ankylosing spondylitis patients. Disease-linked clones were reported to be significantly enriched there.

Germline lookup yields CDR1 LGHNA and CDR2 YNFKEQ. This CDR3 contains 18 residues. V was trimmed by 0 bases and J by 6 bases, leaving 20 bases between them. Sample: blood, either unsorted or a sorted T cell fraction (not recorded which). The receptor was isolated from a female donor with ankylosing spondylitis or in good health (not recorded which). The chain is built from TRBV4-2 and TRBJ2-2; D is perhaps TRBD1 or TRBD2 (7 bases each). The CDR3 reads CASSQEGGRGRTPGELFF. In DNA, the CDR3 is TGTGCCAGCAGCCAAGAGGGTGGGAGGGGGCGCACCCCCGGGGAGCTGTTTTTT.